This is a list of T cell receptor beta chains from one sample in a study of blood T cell repertoires in COVID-19. The repertoire was sequenced with immunoSEQ multiplex PCR; TCRdb's copy has only in-frame clones and lacks some. The sample lists 84,000 or so clones; about 82% were seen once. Sequenced: peripheral blood. These receptors all come from a woman in her 70s with active or convalescent COVID-19. The CDR3 runs from the conserved cysteine through the conserved F or W. D genes are given only for firm matches. Some rows have no size entry. The others give once, few or many, or a class for an expanded clone.

>.|TRBJ1-1|TRBV29-1|TRBD1
TGCAGCGTTGAAATAGGGGGCGCGACTGAAGCTTTCTTT
CSVEIGGATEAFF
>once|TRBJ2-7|TRBV7-2|TRBD1
TGTGCCAGCCATTTAGGACAGGGGGTTTCCTACGAGCAGTACTTC
CASHLGQGVSYEQYF
>.|TRBJ2-3|TRBV24-1|.
TGTGCCACCAGTGATCAGAACACAGATACGCAGTATTTT
CATSDQNTDTQYF
>.|TRBJ2-2|TRBV21-1|.
TGTGCCAGCAGCAAACGAGTCGTCCCTCCTCCACCTACGGGACTTACTTACACCGGGGAGCTGTTTTTT
CASSKRVVPPPPTGLTYTGELFF
>.|TRBJ2-7|TRBV7-2|TRBD1
TGTGCCAGCAGTAGCTTGATTCCGAGGGGGCCCCCCTACGAGCAGTACTTC
CASSSLIPRGPPYEQYF
>few|TRBJ1-3|TRBV2|TRBD1
TGTGCCAGCAGTTCTAAGACAGGGGCTGGAAACACCATATATTTT
CASSSKTGAGNTIYF
>few|TRBJ2-1|TRBV29-1|.
TGCAGCGTTGGACAGGGAGGAAATGAGCAGTTCTTC
CSVGQGGNEQFF
>.|TRBJ2-1|TRBV24-1|TRBD2
TGTGCCACCGCAACTAGCGGGGGGGCCTATGAGCAGTTCTTC
CATATSGGAYEQFF
>.|TRBJ2-2|TRBV7-8|.
TGTGCCAGCAGCTTGGGGCAGGGGGGCACCGGGGAGCTGTTTTTT
CASSLGQGGTGELFF
>.|TRBJ1-1|TRBV5-1|.
TGCGCCAGCAGCGTCCACAAGAACACTGAAGCTTTCTTT
CASSVHKNTEAFF
>.|TRBJ2-5|TRBV5-4|TRBD2
TGTGCCAGCAGCCCGGGGGGGCTAGCGGGGGGCCTTCAACAAGAGACCCAGTACTTC
CASSPGGLAGGLQQETQYF
>few|TRBJ1-2|TRBV6-5|TRBD1
TGTGCCAGCAGTTCTGACAGGGGGCGGTGGTATGGCTACACCTTC
CASSSDRGRWYGYTF
>.|TRBJ2-7|TRBV11-2|TRBD2
TGTGCCAGCAGCTTAGTCAGCGGGGGGGCTCTCGAGCAGTACTTC
CASSLVSGGALEQYF
>.|TRBJ2-3|TRBV6-2/TRBV6-3|.
TGTGCCAGCAGCTCGGGACAACGCTCGGGAACAGATACGCAGTATTTT
CASSSGQRSGTDTQYF
>.|TRBJ2-2|TRBV6-5|.
TGTGCCAGCAGTCTTACTTCGGGGGCCGGGGAGCTGTTTTTT
CASSLTSGAGELFF
>.|TRBJ1-5|TRBV24-1|.
TGTGCCACCAGTGATAGCAGGGCCTATCAGCCCCAGCATTTT
CATSDSRAYQPQHF
>few|TRBJ2-7|TRBV5-4|.
TGTGCCAGCAGCTTCGACAGCTACGAGCAGTACTTC
CASSFDSYEQYF
>.|TRBJ2-1|TRBV4-3|TRBD2
TGCGCCAGCAGCCGCGAGACTAGCGGGGGGGCGAGCGAGCAGTTCTTC
CASSRETSGGASEQFF
>.|TRBJ1-2|TRBV28|.
TGTGCCAGCAGGACCGGGACATACTATGGCTACACCTTC
CASRTGTYYGYTF
>.|TRBJ1-2|TRBV5-1|TRBD1
TGCGCCAGCAGCTCAACAGGGGGGAGCTATGGCTACACCTTC
CASSSTGGSYGYTF
>.|TRBJ2-6|TRBV5-4|.
TGTGCCAGCAGCTTGGGCAGTCCCTCTGGGGCCAACGTCCTGACTTTC
CASSLGSPSGANVLTF
>.|TRBJ2-5|TRBV5-1|.
TGCGCCAGCAGCTCTATCGGCGGTGTGCAAGAGACCCAGTACTTC
CASSSIGGVQETQYF
>.|TRBJ2-4|TRBV3-1/TRBV3-2|.
TGTGCCAGCAGCCAAGTAGGAGGTGGAGGGGCTGAAAACATTCAGTACTTC
CASSQVGGGGAENIQYF
>once|TRBJ1-5|TRBV18|.
TGTGCCAGCTCCCCCGGCCGGGTAACGAATCAGCCCCAGCATTTT
CASSPGRVTNQPQHF
>.|TRBJ2-5|TRBV27|.
TGTGCCAGCAGTTTATCGGCGGTCTTAGAGACCCAGTACTTC
CASSLSAVLETQYF
>.|TRBJ1-1|TRBV5-1|.
TGCGCCAGCAGTAGAGGACAGCCCCCCTTGGACACTGAAGCTTTCTTT
CASSRGQPPLDTEAFF
>.|TRBJ1-2|TRBV29-1|.
TGCAGCGTTCGGACAGCTAACTATGGCTACACCTTC
CSVRTANYGYTF
>few|TRBJ2-3|TRBV11-2|.
TGTGCCAGCAGCTCCCTCGGGGTAGTTCCAGATACGCAGTATTTT
CASSSLGVVPDTQYF
>.|TRBJ1-5|TRBV11-2|.
TGTGCCAGCAGCTCCCAGGGGAATCAGCCCCAGCATTTT
CASSSQGNQPQHF
>.|TRBJ2-7|TRBV5-6|.
TGTGCCAGCAGCTTGATCGGAGGATCGGGTCAGAACGAGCAGTACTTC
CASSLIGGSGQNEQYF
>.|TRBJ1-2|TRBV18|.
TGTGCCAGCTCACCAACAGGGCTAAACTATGGCTACACCTTC
CASSPTGLNYGYTF
>once|TRBJ1-6|TRBV11-2|TRBD1
TGTGCCAGCAGCCATATCCCCAACCTAGGGACAGGGGATCTACCCCTCCACTTT
CASSHIPNLGTGDLPLHF
>.|TRBJ1-3|TRBV5-4|.
TGTGCCAGCAGCTTGGGAGGAGGGGAATCTGGAAACACCATATATTTT
CASSLGGGESGNTIYF
>.|TRBJ1-1|TRBV11-2|TRBD1
TGTGCCAGCAGCTTAGGGCTGGGCAGGGGGCGGACTGAAGCTTTCTTT
CASSLGLGRGRTEAFF
>.|TRBJ2-7|TRBV12-3/TRBV12-4|.
TGTGCCAGCAGTTTCGGACAGTACGAGCAGTACTTC
CASSFGQYEQYF
>once|TRBJ1-1|TRBV19|TRBD1
TGTGCCAGTAGTATGACAGGGTACACTGAAGCTTTCTTT
CASSMTGYTEAFF
>few|TRBJ1-2|TRBV5-6|.
TGTGCCAGCAGCTCACCGGACATTCGCTATGGCTACACCTTC
CASSSPDIRYGYTF
>.|TRBJ1-2|TRBV19|.
TGTGCCAGTAGTGACACAGGGTTTCGGTATGGCTACACCTTC
CASSDTGFRYGYTF
>.|TRBJ1-1|TRBV7-2|.
TGTGCCAGCAGCTTAGAGCTTTACACTGAAGCTTTCTTT
CASSLELYTEAFF
>.|TRBJ1-2|TRBV28|.
TGTGCCAGCACCTCAATGGGTAGAGGGGGCTACACCTTC
CASTSMGRGGYTF
>.|TRBJ2-1|TRBV5-5|TRBD2
TGTGCCAGCAGCTTGGGTTGGGGAGGGTACAATGAGCAGTTCTTC
CASSLGWGGYNEQFF
>.|TRBJ2-3|TRBV5-8|TRBD1
TGTGCCAGCAGCCCCCGACAGGGCGGAGGCACAGATACGCAGTATTTT
CASSPRQGGGTDTQYF
>few|TRBJ1-1|TRBV5-4|TRBD1
TGTGCCAGCAGCTTACAGGGGTTCACTGAAGCTTTCTTT
CASSLQGFTEAFF
>.|TRBJ2-3|TRBV13|TRBD1
TGTGCCAGCAGCAGGACAGGGGTCACAGATACGCAGTATTTT
CASSRTGVTDTQYF
>.|TRBJ2-3|TRBV10-2|TRBD2
TGCGCCAGCAGTCCGGGGGGTTCAGATACGCAGTATTTT
CASSPGGSDTQYF
>.|TRBJ2-7|TRBV2|TRBD2
TGTGCCAGCAGGGAACTAGCGTACGAGCAGTACTTC
CASRELAYEQYF